A selection of T cell receptor beta chains follows, all from one sample in a study of blood T cell repertoires in COVID-19. TCRdb's copy holds only in-frame clones and misses some; the assay was immunoSEQ multiplex PCR. The table records 300,000 to 450,000 clones, roughly 87% of them present only once. Sequences were obtained from PBMCs or T cells enriched from blood (not recorded which). The receptors were sampled from a woman in her 30s who had recovered from COVID-19. The CDR3 runs from the conserved cysteine through the conserved F or W. A D gene is named only where the DNA matches it firmly. Part of the rows lack a size; the others show once, few, many or a class for expanded clones.

. | . | TRBJ2-1 | TRBV11-3 | TGTGCCAGCAGCCCTGAGAGCAATGAGCAGTTCTTC | CASSPESNEQFF
. | . | TRBJ1-2 | TRBV3-1/TRBV3-2 | TGTGCCAGCAGCCAAGAGGCAGGGGAGGGCTATGGCTACACCTTC | CASSQEAGEGYGYTF
. | . | TRBJ1-6 | TRBV28 | TGTGCCAGCAGTTTCGAAGCGGGACCCTCTTATAATTCACCCCTCCACTTT | CASSFEAGPSYNSPLHF
TRBD2 | . | TRBJ2-7 | TRBV7-6 | TGTGCCAGCAGCCGGACTAGCGGGGGGATCTACGAGCAGTACTTC | CASSRTSGGIYEQYF
TRBD2 | . | TRBJ2-1 | TRBV28 | TGTGCCAGCAGGAACACGGGGGGGCGATACAATGAGCAGTTCTTC | CASRNTGGRYNEQFF
. | . | TRBJ1-2 | TRBV5-1 | TGCGCCAGCAGCTTGACACAGGCAGGCTATGGCTACACCTTC | CASSLTQAGYGYTF
. | . | TRBJ1-2 | TRBV19 | TGTGCCAGTAGTGCAGGGGTATCTGCCTGGGGCTACACCTTC | CASSAGVSAWGYTF
TRBD1 | few | TRBJ1-5 | TRBV24-1 | TGTGCCACCACAGGGGGGAGCAATCAGCCCCAGCATTTT | CATTGGSNQPQHF
TRBD1 | . | TRBJ2-7 | TRBV18 | TGTGCCAGCTCACCACAGGTCGGACAGGGAAGCTTGGGCGAGCAGTACTTC | CASSPQVGQGSLGEQYF
TRBD1 | . | TRBJ1-6 | TRBV6-5 | TGTGCCAGCAGTTTCGCAACAGGGGGCCATATTGTGGCCCTCCACTTT | CASSFATGGHIVALHF
TRBD1 | once | TRBJ1-6 | TRBV6-6 | TGTGCCAGCAGTCGGGACAGCCCCACGAGCTCCTATAATTCACCCCTCCACTTT | CASSRDSPTSSYNSPLHF
. | . | TRBJ1-1 | TRBV28 | TGTGCCAGCAAACACGTGAACACTGAAGCTTTCTTT | CASKHVNTEAFF
. | . | TRBJ1-2 | TRBV3-1/TRBV3-2 | TGTGCCAGCAGCCAAGATAACAGGCCTAACTATGGCTACACCTTC | CASSQDNRPNYGYTF
. | . | TRBJ1-1 | TRBV28 | TGTGCCAGCAGTTTAGGTGGAGTAATGAACACTGAAGCTTTCTTT | CASSLGGVMNTEAFF
TRBD2 | . | TRBJ2-7 | TRBV10-2 | TGCGCCAGCAGTGAGTCGACGGTAGCGGGGGACGAGCAGTACTTC | CASSESTVAGDEQYF
TRBD1 | . | TRBJ1-5 | TRBV11-2 | TGTGCCAGCAGCCCCTGGACAGGCCAGGGTAGCAATCAGCCCCAGCATTTT | CASSPWTGQGSNQPQHF
TRBD2 | once | TRBJ2-7 | TRBV7-2 | TGTGCCAGCAGCTCCTCGAGACTAGCGGGGCTCTACGAGCAGTACTTC | CASSSSRLAGLYEQYF
. | . | TRBJ2-7 | TRBV7-9 | TGTGCCAGCAGCCCATCCCCGGGGGTCAACGAGCAGTACTTC | CASSPSPGVNEQYF
TRBD1 | . | TRBJ2-1 | TRBV3-1/TRBV3-2 | TGTGCCAGCAGCGGGACAGGGAATGAGCAGTTCTTC | CASSGTGNEQFF
TRBD2 | . | TRBJ2-3 | TRBV14 | TGTGCCAGCAGCCAAGAGGGAGGGATAACAGATACGCAGTATTTT | CASSQEGGITDTQYF
. | . | TRBJ2-1 | TRBV21-1 | TGTGCCAGCAGCAAAGGGACCGGGACAGGGGGCTGCTTGAGCTCCTACAATGAGCAGTTCTTC | CASSKGTGTGGCLSSYNEQFF
. | . | TRBJ2-2 | TRBV19 | TGTGCCAGTACTCTCGGGGGGCTGACCGGGGAGCTGTTTTTT | CASTLGGLTGELFF
TRBD1 | . | TRBJ1-2 | TRBV13 | TGTGCCAGCAGCTCAGGGGGGGCGAACTATGGCTACACCTTC | CASSSGGANYGYTF
. | . | TRBJ1-5 | TRBV2 | TGTGCCAGCAGTGATTTAGGGAGGCCATCTCAGCCCCAGCATTTT | CASSDLGRPSQPQHF
. | . | TRBJ2-7 | TRBV27 | TGTGCCAGCAGTCGGCGGTTAGGTGGCGAGCAGTACTTC | CASSRRLGGEQYF
TRBD2 | once | TRBJ2-7 | TRBV19 | TGTGCCAGTAGTGTCTCGGGACTAGCGGGGGTAACCTACGAGCAGTACTTC | CASSVSGLAGVTYEQYF
TRBD1 | . | TRBJ2-3 | TRBV5-3 | TGTGCCAGAAGCCGGGGACAGGGGGATAGTACAGATACGCAGTATTTT | CARSRGQGDSTDTQYF
. | . | TRBJ2-7 | TRBV6-5 | TGTGCCAGCAGAAAGGCGGTTACTAACCCCTACGAGCAGTACTTC | CASRKAVTNPYEQYF
. | once | TRBJ1-6 | TRBV25-1 | TGTGCCAGCAGTGAATTCCGAGGAAATAATTCACCCCTCCACTTT | CASSEFRGNNSPLHF
. | once | TRBJ1-3 | TRBV7-2 | TGTGCCAGCAGCCTTGGAAACACCATATATTTT | CASSLGNTIYF
. | . | TRBJ2-1 | TRBV7-9 | TGTGCCAGCAGCCGAGGAAGCGCGAATGAGCAGTTCTTC | CASSRGSANEQFF
. | . | TRBJ1-1 | TRBV18 | TGTGCCAGCTCAACTCTAGACAGAAACACTGAAGCTTTCTTT | CASSTLDRNTEAFF
TRBD2 | . | TRBJ2-4 | TRBV9 | TGTGCCAGCAGCGATGGAGCGGGGGTCAAAAACATTCAGTACTTC | CASSDGAGVKNIQYF
. | . | TRBJ2-5 | TRBV2 | TGTGCCAGCAGTGAATTAACAGGCTTCCAAGAGACCCAGTACTTC | CASSELTGFQETQYF
. | . | TRBJ1-2 | TRBV9 | TGTGCCAGCAGCGGCAGGGAAGGCTATGGCTACACCTTC | CASSGREGYGYTF
. | . | TRBJ2-5 | TRBV7-9 | TGTGCCAGCAGCTTAGTTGGACACGAGACCCAGTACTTC | CASSLVGHETQYF
TRBD1 | . | TRBJ1-4 | TRBV19 | TGTGCCAGTAGCGAAAACGACAGGGTGGCTAATGAAAAACTGTTTTTT | CASSENDRVANEKLFF
TRBD2 | once | TRBJ2-5 | TRBV5-4 | TGTGCCAGCAGCTTCTTAGCGGGGGCCATCCAAGAGACCCAGTACTTC | CASSFLAGAIQETQYF
TRBD1 | . | TRBJ1-5 | TRBV11-2 | TGTGCCAGCAGCTGGACAGGGGGATTCAATCAGCCCCAGCATTTT | CASSWTGGFNQPQHF
. | few | TRBJ1-6 | TRBV27 | TGTGCCAGCAGTTCGGGTTATAATTCACCCCTCCACTTT | CASSSGYNSPLHF
. | once | TRBJ2-7 | TRBV7-9 | TGTGCCAGCTCTCCCCCGACAGCGCCCTACGAGCAGTACTTC | CASSPPTAPYEQYF
. | once | TRBJ1-1 | TRBV2 | TGTGCCAGCAGTTCAGGGGTCCCAGAGAACACTGAAGCTTTCTTT | CASSSGVPENTEAFF
TRBD2 | once | TRBJ2-3 | TRBV9 | TGTGCCAGCAGCGCCGGCCTAGCGGCAAGCACAGATACGCAGTATTTT | CASSAGLAASTDTQYF
. | . | TRBJ2-5 | TRBV3-1/TRBV3-2 | TGTGCCAGCAGCCTTAGCCCACGACAAGAGACCCAGTACTTC | CASSLSPRQETQYF
TRBD1 | . | TRBJ1-2 | TRBV19 | TGTGCCAGTAGTACGGGACAGGGGCGGGAAGGCTACACCTTC | CASSTGQGREGYTF